The 6 T cell receptor beta chains listed next were all sequenced from one sample in a study of cytomegalovirus exposure and HLA in healthy donors. PCR employed 60 Vbeta and 13 Jbeta primers. Repertoires were generated with immunoSEQ multiplex PCR, while TCRdb's copy carries only in-frame clones and drops some. The table shows under 200,000 clones, with roughly 75% occurring only once. The sequenced sample consisted of PBMCs. The source is a woman in her fifties or sixties in good health and CMV-seropositive.

This sequence joins TRBV19 and TRBJ1-4, with 11 bases identical to TRBD1. The CDR3 totals 17 residues. Trimming took 6 bases from V and 7 from J; bases not matched to a gene: 13. Germline-derived CDR1 and CDR2 are LNHDA and SQIVND (reference sequence). The CDR3 nucleotides read TGTGCCAGTAGCACAGCTTGGCTGGACAGGGGGCGTGAAAAACTGTTTTTT. Its translation: CASSTAWLDRGREKLFF.

The gene calls are TRBV20-1 and TRBJ2-7; no clear D. Germline lookup yields CDR1 DFQATT and CDR2 SNEGSKA (reference sequence). The CDR3 covers 10 residues. V was clipped by 5 bases and J by 3 bases, with 5 bases between them. The CDR3 DNA reads as TGCAGTGCTCGTTACTACGAGCAGTACTTC. Protein sequence: CSARYYEQYF.

The chain links TRBV7-2 to TRBJ1-2; weak D call: TRBD1 (5 bases). Per germline, CDR1 SGHTA and CDR2 FQGNSA. CDR3 size: 14 residues. V shed 3 bases and J shed 7 bases, with 15 bases lying between them. CDR3 sequence: CASSLGLMVAGYTF. The CDR3 DNA sequence: TGTGCCAGCAGCTTGGGACTGATGGTAGCTGGCTACACCTTC.

This sequence joins TRBV7-2 and TRBJ2-5; no clear D. CDR3 length equals 11 residues. Trimming cost V 9 bases and J 4 bases, with 9 bases left between them. Germline CDR1 is SGHTA and CDR2 is FQGNSA. The CDR3 protein is CASSPGETQYF. CDR3 nucleotide sequence: TGTGCCAGTAGCCCCGGAGAGACCCAGTACTTC. The full variable domain, completed using reference TRBV7-2 and TRBJ2-5, is GAGVSQSPSNKVTEKGKDVELRCDPISGHTALYWYRQSLGQGLEFLIYFQGNSAPDKSGLPSDRFSAERTGGSVSTLTIQRTQQEDSAVYLCASSPGETQYFGPGTRLLVL.

This chain links TRBV28 with TRBJ2-5, with D possibly matching TRBD1 (5 bases). The CDR3 sequence is 13 residues long. The V end lost 6 bases, the J end lost 7 bases, and 15 bases lay between the germline ends. Germline CDR1 MDHEN, CDR2 SYDVKM. CDR3 loop: CASRGQEIGTQYF. CDR3 nucleotide sequence: TGTGCCAGCAGGGGGCAGGAGATAGGGACCCAGTACTTC.

V is TRBV14 and J is TRBJ1-4; no firm D call. The CDR3 length is 15 residues. CDR1 SGHDN and CDR2 FVKESK come from the germline V gene. Trimming removed 4 bases from V and 2 bases from J, with 11 bases in between. The CDR3, as DNA: TGTGCCAGCAGCCGCCTCGGGATGACTAATGAAAAACTGTTTTTT. Encoded protein: CASSRLGMTNEKLFF. Full variable domain (missing parts from reference TRBV14 and TRBJ1-4): EAGVTQFPSHSVIEKGQTVTLRCDPISGHDNLYWYRRVMGKEIKFLLHFVKESKQDESGMPNNRFLAERTGGTYSTLKVQPAELEDSGVYFCASSRLGMTNEKLFFGSGTQLSVL.